This T cell receptor (beta chain) was sequenced for a study of identical twins. Study-level results: Conclusions came from cross-sectional statistical analysis, not from following the same donors.

Germline CDR1 reads SGDLS; CDR2 reads YYNGEE. The CDR3 length is 13 residues. Trimming removed 0 bases from V and 3 bases from J, with 6 bases in between. Concerning this clonotype: Antigen specificity is unknown.

MiXCR, applied by TCRdb to the 5' RACE reads, yields one record per CDR3 protein. The table has around 220,000 distinct CDR3 sequences, about an eighth seen once. The source of this sequence is a woman between 18 and 29 years old in good health. The sequencing sample was made of memory (CD45RO+) T cells sorted from blood. The chain is built from TRBV9 and TRBJ1-1, with no clear D. CDR3 bases: TGTGCCAGCAGCGTAGTATCACACACTGAAGCTTTCTTT. This gives the protein CASSVVSHTEAFF.